This T cell receptor (beta chain) was retrieved from a study of beta chain features in type 1 diabetes. Trimming took off 7 bases at V and 2 bases at J, with 20 bases between the two ends. The CDR3 has 16 amino acids. Per germline, CDR1 MGHDK and CDR2 SYGVNS. The entirety of the isolated RNA underwent reverse transcription, so expressed TCRB transcripts were sequenced. Clones were read by immunoSEQ multiplex PCR, and TCRdb kept only the in-frame ones, dropping some. The sample consists of roughly 180,000 clones, more than 10% of them appearing once. The sequence derives from a woman aged 18-30 years in good health. The specimen sequenced was central memory CD4+ T cells from blood. The rearrangement uses TRBV25-1 and TRBJ1-2; D is unresolved. The CDR3 protein is CASKSAPRVANYGYTF. The CDR3 bases are TGTGCCAGCAAAAGTGCTCCCCGGGTCGCCAACTATGGCTACACCTTC.